These 4 T cell receptor beta chains were all obtained from the same sample, sequenced in a study of T cell repertoires in cytomegalovirus infection. From the reads, TCRdb called clonotypes with MiXCR, one entry per CDR3 protein. The repertoire consists of around 310,000 distinct CDR3 sequences, with approximately 32% occurring once and the leading ten covering around 20%. No antigen has been assigned to these receptors. The source was cultured PBMCs, collected from culture after CMV antigen stimulation. The source of these receptors is a human donor in good health (CMV status not recorded). Some clones in this sample may be carry-over from other donors' samples.

This clonotype was detected many times. The V and J genes are TRBV9 and TRBJ1-1; D is unresolved. Per the germline V gene, CDR1 is SGDLS and CDR2 is YYNGEE. The CDR3 has 13 amino acids. Between the trimmed V and J ends, which lost 3 bases and 3 bases, there was a span of 9 bases. CDR3 in amino acids: CASSALGYTEAFF. In DNA form, the CDR3 reads TGTGCCAGCAGCGCTCTGGGATACACTGAAGCTTTCTTT.

The gene calls are TRBV14 and TRBJ2-2; TRBD1 might be the D (5 bases). V lost 0 bases and J 5 bases, leaving 10 bases between the germline ends. Germline-derived CDR1 and CDR2 are SGHDN and FVKESK. The CDR3 totals 15 residues. CDR3 in amino acids: CASSQDIGHTGELFF. The CDR3 DNA is TGTGCCAGCAGCCAAGATATTGGACATACCGGGGAGCTGTTTTTT.

This sequence joins TRBV6-1 and TRBJ2-7, with a tentative D call TRBD1 (6 bases). Germline V gene lookup returns CDR1 MNHNS and CDR2 SASEGT. The CDR3 length is 16 residues. Trimming took off 1 base at V and 2 bases at J, with 15 bases between the two ends. CDR3 in DNA: TGTGCCAGCAGTGAAGAATTCGCAGGGGAAACCTACGAGCAGTACTTC. It yields the protein CASSEEFAGETYEQYF.

The V call is TRBV5-1, the J call TRBJ2-1; D perhaps matches TRBD1 (6 bases). Germline CDR1 SGHRS, CDR2 YFSETQ. The germline V and J ends were trimmed by 2 bases and 6 bases, with 12 bases remaining between them. The CDR3 is 14 amino acids. The CDR3 loop reads CASSFRGSGNEQFF. As DNA, the CDR3 is TGCGCCAGCAGCTTTAGGGGGTCGGGCAATGAGCAGTTCTTC.